This TCR beta chain was sequenced for a study of T cells after posttransplantation cyclophosphamide. Study results and limitations: After PTCy, TRB diversity resembled that of CNI/methotrexate controls. Donor-recipient repertoire similarity was low at 1-2 months, rising over year one.

This clone was seen ten or more times. Antigen: not known. Method: immunoSEQ multiplex PCR; TCRdb's copy keeps in-frame clones and lacks some. Listed for the sample are 30,000 to 45,000 clones, none seen a single time. Source material: PBMCs. The origin of this receptor is a girl between 10 and 17 years old in good health, CMV-negative, and a related stem cell transplant donor.

The CDR3 spells CASSLLGQGLTNYGYTF. CDR3 DNA sequence: TGTGCCAGCAGCTTATTAGGGCAGGGACTGACTAACTATGGCTACACCTTC. J is TRBJ1-2 and V is TRBV7-2, with a tentative D call TRBD1 (5 bases). Germline assignment: CDR1 SGHTA and CDR2 FQGNSA. CDR3 length: 17 residues. V shed 2 bases and J shed 0 bases, with 16 bases lying between them.